What follows are 13 T cell receptor beta chains derived from one specimen sequenced in a study of T-cell memory formation after mild COVID-19. Using its own MiXCR run on the 5' RACE reads, TCRdb lists one record per CDR3 protein. The data hold approximately 350,000 distinct CDR3 sequences, with 10% to 15% observed a single time. Sequencing input: PBMCs or a T cell subset sorted from them (not recorded which). The receptors come from a man younger than 30 who had mild COVID-19 (a few samples of this study predate the infection). Cell type and time point are not known.

This clonotype was counted a few times. Here the CDR3 reads CASSHRLGPYEQYF. The CDR3 coding sequence is TGCGCCAGCAGCCATCGACTAGGCCCCTACGAGCAGTACTTC. The chain carries TRBV4-1 and TRBJ2-7; possible D gene TRBD2, 6 bases. The V end lost 3 bases, the J end lost 2 bases, and 11 bases lay between the germline ends. Per germline, CDR1 MGHRA and CDR2 YSYEKL. This CDR3 has 14 residues.

This clonotype came up many times. The chain is built from TRBV7-2 and TRBJ2-2; TRBD2 agrees at 10 bases. J gave up 10 bases and V 5 bases, and 10 bases lay outside the gene matches. Germline V CDR1 and CDR2: SGHTA, FQGNSA. The CDR3 has 15 residues. The CDR3 loop reads CASSETSGIGKELFF. Here the CDR3 DNA reads TGTGCCAGCAGCGAAACTAGCGGGATAGGGAAGGAGCTGTTTTTT.

The genes are TRBV6-5 and TRBJ1-1; D might be TRBD1 (6 bases). V lost 8 bases to trimming and J lost 10 bases, with 14 bases between them. This CDR3 is 11 amino acids long. Germline lookup yields CDR1 MNHEY and CDR2 SVGAGI. CDR3 region: CASGRGRRAFF. Written as DNA, the CDR3 is TGTGCCAGCGGTCGGGGGCGAAGAGCTTTCTTT.

V usage is TRBV7-9 and J usage is TRBJ2-7; D is unresolved. V lost 4 bases, J lost 2 bases, and 6 bases lay in between. The CDR3 runs to 12 residues. Germline-derived CDR1 and CDR2 are SEHNR and FQNEAQ (reference sequence). Here the CDR3 reads CASSYRTYEQYF. The CDR3 nucleotides are TGTGCCAGCAGCTACCGGACCTACGAGCAGTACTTC.

The V and J genes are TRBV5-1 and TRBJ1-3; tentative D call: TRBD1 (6 bases). Germline CDR1 and CDR2: SGHRS and YFSETQ. Trimming cost V 7 bases and J 4 bases, with 15 bases left between them. This CDR3 is 14 amino acids long. CDR3 residues: CASGGGAPGNTIYF. In nucleotides, the CDR3 is TGCGCCAGCGGTGGGGGGGCCCCAGGAAACACCATATATTTT.

This clonotype appeared many times. The chain recombines TRBV5-4 with TRBJ2-1; D is uncertain. The CDR3 length is 16 residues. Germline V gene data show CDR1 as SGHNT and CDR2 as YYREEE (reference sequence). V was pared by 4 bases and J by 0 bases, with 14 bases between. In DNA, the CDR3 is TGTGCCAGCAGCCCTGAAGGTACCAGCTCCTACAATGAGCAGTTCTTC. It specifies CASSPEGTSSYNEQFF.

There are a few counts of this clonotype. The rearrangement uses TRBV6-5 and TRBJ2-5, with a weak D call TRBD2 (5 bases). The CDR3 has 13 amino acids. Looked up from germline, CDR1 is MNHEY and CDR2 is SVGAGI. The ends were cut back, 2 bases at V and 6 bases at J, with 10 bases in the middle. In DNA, the CDR3 is TGTGCCAGCAGTTACGAGGGAAGTCAGACCCAGTACTTC. Its translation is CASSYEGSQTQYF.

The sample holds a few counts of this clonotype. The chain employs TRBV5-1 and TRBJ1-1; no firm D call. V dropped 4 bases and J dropped 3 bases, with 19 bases sitting between them. This CDR3 is 16 amino acids long. Germline assignment: CDR1 SGHRS and CDR2 YFSETQ. The CDR3 DNA reads TGCGCCAGCAGCCATCACTCCCCGCTTCGGGACACTGAAGCTTTCTTT. This translates into CASSHHSPLRDTEAFF. The whole variable domain, filled in from reference TRBV5-1 and TRBJ1-1, reads KAGVTQTPRYLIKTRGQQVTLSCSPISGHRSVSWYQQTPGQGLQFLFEYFSETQRNKGNFPGRFSGRQFSNSRSEMNVSTLELGDSALYLCASSHHSPLRDTEAFFGQGTRLTVV.

This clonotype showed up just a few times. V and J are TRBV5-5 and TRBJ1-2, with 7 bases that match TRBD1. The V segment lost 4 bases and the J segment 7 bases; nucleotides outside the gene matches: 10. The CDR3 is 14 residues long. Germline CDR1 SGHKS, CDR2 YYEKEE (reference sequence). The CDR3 protein is CASSHRQGRGGYTF. CDR3 nucleotides: TGTGCCAGCAGCCACCGACAGGGCCGCGGTGGCTACACCTTC. Drawing the rest from reference TRBV5-5 and TRBJ1-2, the complete variable domain is DAGVTQSPTHLIKTRGQQVTLRCSPISGHKSVSWYQQVLGQGPQFIFQYYEKEERGRGNFPDRFSARQFPNYSSELNVNALLLGDSALYLCASSHRQGRGGYTFGSGTRLTVV.

In its sample, this clonotype was seen many times. The rearrangement joins TRBV12-3 or TRBV12-4 to TRBJ2-5; TRBD1 matches at 8 bases. V shed 5 bases, J shed 1 base, and the junction held 3 bases outside the gene matches. The CDR3 is 14 residues long. The CDR3 coding sequence is TGTGCCAGCAGTCAAGACAGGGGCCAAGAGACCCAGTACTTC. Translating gives CASSQDRGQETQYF.

With regard to this clonotype: One end of the junction fails to match germline, which may point to a read error. CDR3 DNA: TGCGCCAGCAGCTTGGACACTGGGGCCAACGTCCTGACTTTC. Translated: CASSLDTGANVLTF. The V and J genes are TRBV7-8 and TRBJ2-6, with a tentative D call TRBD1 (5 bases). CDR1 and CDR2 from the germline V gene are SGHVS and FQNEAQ. The CDR3 has 14 amino acids.

The table lists this clonotype with a few counts. The chain is built from TRBV6-2 or TRBV6-3 and TRBJ2-7; 11 nucleotides match TRBD1. This CDR3 region has 16 residues. Germline V gene data show CDR1 as MNHEY and CDR2 as SVGEGT. The trim removed 0 bases at V and 3 bases at J, leaving 4 bases unmatched. CDR3 sequence: CASSYSRDRGNYEQYF. The DNA of the CDR3 is TGTGCCAGCAGTTACTCTAGGGACAGGGGGAACTACGAGCAGTACTTC.

This clonotype showed up many times. This chain uses TRBV5-1 with TRBJ2-7; no clear D. Germline V gives CDR1 SGHRS, CDR2 YFSETQ. The germline V and J ends were trimmed by 1 base and 4 bases, with 9 bases remaining between them. The CDR3 is 13 residues long. CDR3 sequence (DNA): TGCGCCAGCAGCTTGACAAGGTTTTACGAGCAGTACTTC. This sequence encodes CASSLTRFYEQYF.